This T cell receptor beta chain was obtained from a study of T cells after yellow fever vaccination. Broader study findings: Primary-vaccination clones mostly resurfaced post-booster (less than 98% CD4, approximately 89% CD8).

The CDR3 loop spans 14 amino acids. V was pared by 6 bases and J by 1 base, with 13 bases between. Germline-derived CDR1 and CDR2 are MNHEY and SVGEGT. 5'RACE template switching added a universal primer site and UMIs to TCR cDNA. MiXCR was run by TCRdb on the 5' RACE reads, yielding one entry per CDR3 protein. The sample yields about 580,000 distinct CDR3 sequences, less than 20% seen once. Of note for this clonotype: Its antigen is not identified.

Source: PBMCs, taken 5 to 6 days after the first yellow fever vaccination. The chain uses TRBV6-2 or TRBV6-3 and TRBJ2-7, with D tentatively TRBD2 (5 bases). This sequence originates from a man between 18 and 29 years old who received the YFV17D yellow fever vaccine. The CDR3 reads CASRDTTGSYEQYF. The CDR3 bases are TGTGCCAGCAGAGACACGACGGGGTCCTACGAGCAGTACTTC.